This TCR beta chain was retrieved from a study of cytomegalovirus exposure and HLA in healthy donors. The overall study: Inside one of the first data releases sat about 91 million unique TCRs taken from HLA-typed donors.

PCR was performed using 60 Vbeta and 13 Jbeta primers. Method: immunoSEQ multiplex PCR; TCRdb's copy keeps in-frame clones and lacks some. Of around 100,000 clones in the sample, approximately 75% were seen once. Findings and limits, study-wide: Highly shared sequence variants in one cluster were likely a sequencing artifact.

A remark on this clone: What it binds is unknown.

The specimen sequenced was PBMCs. The source is a woman in her forties in good health and CMV-seronegative.

The CDR3 here is CASSQDYSGNTIYF. The DNA for the CDR3 is TGCGCCAGCAGCCAAGACTACTCTGGAAACACCATATATTTT. The V gene is TRBV4-1, the J gene TRBJ1-3; D is unresolved. V lost 0 bases, J lost 0 bases, and 3 bases lay in between. Germline V lookup: CDR1 MGHRA, CDR2 YSYEKL. This CDR3 contains 14 residues.